This T cell receptor (beta chain) was identified in a study of T cells after yellow fever vaccination. Study-wide findings and caveats: Compared with primary, the secondary response was weaker and peaked at day 5, not 15.

The CDR3 extends over 18 amino acids. V was clipped by 3 bases and J by 3 bases; unmatched bases: 13. CDR1 and CDR2 from the germline V gene are SGHDT and YYEEEE. This clonotype was found a few times. Its antigen remains unidentified. From the 5' RACE reads, TCRdb called clonotypes with MiXCR, one entry per CDR3 protein. The sample yields 450,000 to 600,000 distinct CDR3 sequences, about 13% seen once. This chain uses TRBV5-6 with TRBJ2-3, with 10 bases lining up with TRBD2. The source is a man younger than 40 who received the YFV17D yellow fever vaccine. This sample comprised PBMCs, obtained on the day of the yellow fever booster vaccination. The CDR3 coding sequence is TGTGCCAGCAGCTACCTAGCGGGAGTCACCCCCCGAACAGATACGCAGTATTTT. Translating it yields CASSYLAGVTPRTDTQYF. The complete variable domain, with remaining parts taken from reference TRBV5-6 and TRBJ2-3, reads DAGVTQSPTHLIKTRGQQVTLRCSPKSGHDTVSWYQQALGQGPQFIFQYYEEEERQRGNFPDRFSGHQFPNYSSELNVNALLLGDSALYLCASSYLAGVTPRTDTQYFGPGTRLTVL.